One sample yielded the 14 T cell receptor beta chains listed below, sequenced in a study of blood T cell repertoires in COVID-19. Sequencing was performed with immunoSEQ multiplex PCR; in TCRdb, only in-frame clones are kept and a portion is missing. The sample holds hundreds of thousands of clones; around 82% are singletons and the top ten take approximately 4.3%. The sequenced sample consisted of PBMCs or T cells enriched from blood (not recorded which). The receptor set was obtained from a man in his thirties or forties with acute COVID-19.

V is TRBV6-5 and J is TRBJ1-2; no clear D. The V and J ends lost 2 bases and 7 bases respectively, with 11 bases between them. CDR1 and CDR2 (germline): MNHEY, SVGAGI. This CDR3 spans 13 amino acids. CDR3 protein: CASSYPGSGGYTF. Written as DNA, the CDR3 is TGTGCCAGCAGTTACCCCGGCTCGGGTGGCTACACCTTC.

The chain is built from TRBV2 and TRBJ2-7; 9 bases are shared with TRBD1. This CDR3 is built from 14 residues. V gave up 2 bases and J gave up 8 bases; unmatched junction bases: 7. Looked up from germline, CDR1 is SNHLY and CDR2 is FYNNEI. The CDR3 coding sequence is TGTGCCAGCAGTGAATGGGACAGGGCTACGAAGCAGTACTTC. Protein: CASSEWDRATKQYF.

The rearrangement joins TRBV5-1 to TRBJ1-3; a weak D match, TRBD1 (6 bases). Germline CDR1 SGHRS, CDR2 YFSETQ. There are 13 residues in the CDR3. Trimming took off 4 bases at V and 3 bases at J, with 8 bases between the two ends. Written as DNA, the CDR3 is TGCGCCAGCAGCCGGGACATTGGAAACACCATATATTTT. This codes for CASSRDIGNTIYF.

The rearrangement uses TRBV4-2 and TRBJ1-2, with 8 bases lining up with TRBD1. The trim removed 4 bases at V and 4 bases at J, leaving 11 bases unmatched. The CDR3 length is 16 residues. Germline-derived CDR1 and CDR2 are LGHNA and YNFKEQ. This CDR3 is CASSREQGDYIYGYTF. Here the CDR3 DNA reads TGTGCCAGCAGCCGGGAACAGGGGGACTATATCTATGGCTACACCTTC.

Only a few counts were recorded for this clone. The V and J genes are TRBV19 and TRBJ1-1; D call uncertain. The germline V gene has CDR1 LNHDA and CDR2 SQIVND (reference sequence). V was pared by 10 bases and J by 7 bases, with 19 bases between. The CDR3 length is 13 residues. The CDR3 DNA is TGTGCCATTACCTCGGGGAAATTGGGTGAAGCTTTCTTT. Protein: CAITSGKLGEAFF.

In DNA, the CDR3 is TGTGCCATCAGACCCGGTGAAGGGACAGGCCAGATCTCTGGAAACACCATATATTTT. This encodes CAIRPGEGTGQISGNTIYF. The V gene is TRBV10-3, the J gene TRBJ1-3; 8 bases fit TRBD1. The CDR3 is 19 residues long. Looked up from germline, CDR1 is ENHRY and CDR2 is SYGVKD. V trimming: 6 bases; J trimming: 0 bases; junction bases outside the gene matches: 16.

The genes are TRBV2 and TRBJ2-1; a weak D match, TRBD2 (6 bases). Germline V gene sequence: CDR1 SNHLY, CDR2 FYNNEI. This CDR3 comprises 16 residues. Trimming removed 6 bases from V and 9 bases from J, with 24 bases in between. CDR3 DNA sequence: TGTGCCAGCAGCGCACCGTACGGCGGGGAAATGGCTGAGCAGTTCTTC. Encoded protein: CASSAPYGGEMAEQFF.

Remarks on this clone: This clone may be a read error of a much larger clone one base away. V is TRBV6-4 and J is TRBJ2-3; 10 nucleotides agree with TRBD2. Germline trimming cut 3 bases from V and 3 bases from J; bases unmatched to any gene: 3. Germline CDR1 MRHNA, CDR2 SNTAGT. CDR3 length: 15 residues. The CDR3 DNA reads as TGTGCCAGCAGTGAGTCTAGCGGGGGAACAGATACGCAGTATTTT. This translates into CASSESSGGTDTQYF.

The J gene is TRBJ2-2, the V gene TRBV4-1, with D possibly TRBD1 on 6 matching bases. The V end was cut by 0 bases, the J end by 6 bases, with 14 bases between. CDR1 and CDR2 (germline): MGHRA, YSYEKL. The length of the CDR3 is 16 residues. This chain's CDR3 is CASSQDLTGWAGELFF. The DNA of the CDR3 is TGCGCCAGCAGCCAAGATCTTACAGGGTGGGCCGGGGAGCTGTTTTTT.

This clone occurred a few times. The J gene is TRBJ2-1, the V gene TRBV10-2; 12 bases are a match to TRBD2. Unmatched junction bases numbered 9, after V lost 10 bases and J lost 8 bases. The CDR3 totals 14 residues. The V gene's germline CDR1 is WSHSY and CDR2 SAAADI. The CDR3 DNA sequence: TGCGCCACTGACCCGACTAGCGGGGGAGATGAGCAGTTCTTC. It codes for CATDPTSGGDEQFF.

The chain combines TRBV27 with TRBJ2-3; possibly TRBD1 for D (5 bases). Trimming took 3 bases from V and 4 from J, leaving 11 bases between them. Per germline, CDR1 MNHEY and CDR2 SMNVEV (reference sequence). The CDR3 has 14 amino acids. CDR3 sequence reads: CASSLARVADTQYF. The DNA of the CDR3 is TGTGCCAGCAGTTTGGCCAGGGTGGCAGATACGCAGTATTTT.

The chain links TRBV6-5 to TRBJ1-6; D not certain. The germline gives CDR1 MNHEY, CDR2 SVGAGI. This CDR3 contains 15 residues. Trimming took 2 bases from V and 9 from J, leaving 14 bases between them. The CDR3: CASSYALGLSSPLHF. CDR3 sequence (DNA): TGTGCCAGCAGTTACGCCCTCGGACTGAGTTCACCCCTCCACTTT.

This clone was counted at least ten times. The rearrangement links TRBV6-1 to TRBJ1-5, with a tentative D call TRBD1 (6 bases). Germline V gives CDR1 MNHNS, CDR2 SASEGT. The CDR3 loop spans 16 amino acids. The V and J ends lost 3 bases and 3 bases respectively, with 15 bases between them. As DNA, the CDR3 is TGTGCCAGCAGTGACGACAGGAACCTTTTCAATCAGCCCCAGCATTTT. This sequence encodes CASSDDRNLFNQPQHF.

DNA for the CDR3: TGCGCCAGCAGCCCTGGACTTCTCAATCAGCCCCAGCATTTT. It is translated as CASSPGLLNQPQHF. The J gene is TRBJ1-5, the V gene TRBV5-1; D call uncertain. This CDR3 region has 14 residues. CDR1 is SGHRS and CDR2 is YFSETQ in the germline V gene. The ends were cut back, 4 bases at V and 3 bases at J, with 11 bases in the middle.